The clone carrying this TCR beta chain appeared many times. Its antigen remains unknown. Authors of the study amplified TCR beta CDR3 regions from RNA transcripts. RT-PCR in the first round (using the HTBI primer set) targeted the TCR CDR3. TCRdb reprocessed the multiplex PCR reads via MiXCR and lists one record per CDR3 protein. The data contain under 400,000 distinct CDR3 sequences, less than 15% of them singletons. CDR1 and CDR2 from the germline V gene are SEHNR and FQNEAQ (reference sequence). The length of the CDR3 is 14 residues. The V end was cut by 3 bases, the J end by 1 base, with 9 bases between. These data are taken from a study of T cells in Graves' hyperthyroidism and ophthalmopathy. Background on the study: Pretreatment peripheral blood was obtained at initial diagnosis. General study results and limits: Ophthalmopathy prediction by the model preceded onset by a median approximately 5.9 months. From stable hyperthyroidism, ophthalmopathy was set apart by a 13 V-J model.

The diagnoses drew upon clinical symptoms, serum thyroxine and TRAb, thyroid ultrasound and orbital computed tomography. The sequence was collected from a woman aged 18-35 years with Graves' hyperthyroidism. The J gene is TRBJ1-1, the V gene TRBV7-9; D unresolved. Sequenced input: blood. The CDR3 bases are TGTGCCAGCAGCTTTGTAGCTTGGAACACTGAAGCTTTCTTT. Protein product: CASSFVAWNTEAFF.